The 21 T cell receptor beta chains below come from one sample, sequenced in a study of blood T cell repertoires in COVID-19 (dated by TCRdb to about 2020). Library generation was performed with the immunoSEQ multiplex PCR assay. TCRdb's version of the immuneACCESS table is confined to in-frame rearrangements and falls short of the full clone set. An unresolved V gene accounts for under half of the shortfall where checked; the remainder is of unknown origin. Here the sample has approximately 210,000 clones; over 75% occur a single time. The top ten hold roughly 10% of the sample. The sample was peripheral blood. These receptors originate from a middle-aged man with COVID-19, enrolled during active disease.

The chain carries TRBV4-2 and TRBJ2-7, with a tentative D call TRBD1 (5 bases). The CDR3 runs 14 residues. Germline V gives CDR1 LGHNA, CDR2 YNFKEQ. Trimming took 0 bases from V and 4 from J, leaving 10 bases between them. CDR3 amino acids: CASSQDWGGYEQYF. CDR3 DNA: TGTGCCAGCAGCCAAGATTGGGGCGGATACGAGCAGTACTTC.

The genes are TRBV12-2 and TRBJ2-1; the D segment call TRBD2 is taken from the table without a DNA check. TRBV12-2 is listed as a pseudogene. CDR3 length: 13 amino acids. CDR3 coding DNA: TGTGCAAGTACCCCCCCGGAGGGTATTGAGCAGTTCTTC. Encoded protein: CASTPPEGIEQFF.

This rearrangement joins TRBV5-1 to TRBJ1-2; D is unresolved. Trimming removed 0 bases from V and 6 bases from J, with 9 bases in between. Germline V gene lookup returns CDR1 SGHRS and CDR2 YFSETQ. The CDR3 covers 13 residues. CDR3 DNA sequence: TGCGCCAGCAGCTTGGCTTTAGCCAATGGCTACACCTTC. Amino acid sequence: CASSLALANGYTF.

The V gene is TRBV18, the J gene TRBJ1-1; 7 nucleotides align to TRBD1. Germline values: CDR1 KGHSH, CDR2 LQKENI. V gave up 6 bases and J gave up 0 bases; unmatched junction bases: 7. CDR3 length: 15 amino acids. The CDR3 is CASSETTGMNTEAFF. The CDR3 DNA reads as TGTGCCAGCTCGGAGACGACAGGGATGAACACTGAAGCTTTCTTT.

This clone came up a few times. The rearrangement uses TRBV7-8 and TRBJ2-3; D is ambiguous. Germline values: CDR1 SGHVS, CDR2 FQNEAQ. The CDR3 totals 12 residues. The germline V and J ends were trimmed by 5 bases and 1 base, with 4 bases remaining between them. This CDR3 reads CASSPGTDTQYF. Here the CDR3 DNA reads TGTGCCAGCAGCCCCGGCACAGATACGCAGTATTTT. Full variable domain (rest looked up from reference TRBV7-8 and TRBJ2-3): GAGVSQSPRYKVAKRGQDVALRCDPISGHVSLFWYQQALGQGPEFLTYFQNEAQLDKSGLPSDRFFAERPEGSVSTLKIQRTQQEDSAVYLCASSPGTDTQYFGPGTRLTVL.

The V call is TRBV15, the J call TRBJ2-7, with a weak D call TRBD2 (5 bases). Trimming left V 0 bases short and J 4 bases short, with 7 bases between. The V gene's germline CDR1 is LNHNV and CDR2 YYDKDF (reference sequence). This CDR3 region has 13 residues. The chain's CDR3 is CATSRDWEYEQYF. CDR3 sequence (DNA): TGTGCCACCAGCAGAGATTGGGAGTACGAGCAGTACTTC.

This chain uses TRBV5-1 with TRBJ2-7, with 8 bases that match TRBD1. CDR1 and CDR2 from the germline V gene are SGHRS and YFSETQ. The length of the CDR3 is 15 residues. The J segment lost 4 bases and the V segment lost 1 base, leaving 7 bases of the junction unmatched. The CDR3 here is CASSLSTGGIYEQYF. In nucleotides, the CDR3 is TGCGCCAGCAGCTTGAGTACAGGGGGGATTTACGAGCAGTACTTC.

The V call is TRBV7-6, the J call TRBJ2-2, with TRBD1 matching over 7 bases. V shed 5 bases, J shed 3 bases, and the junction held 6 bases outside the gene matches. Germline assignment: CDR1 SGHVS and CDR2 FNYEAQ. This CDR3 region has 15 residues. The CDR3 DNA is TGTGCCAGCAGCCCGATGCAGGGGGACACCGGGGAGCTGTTTTTT. It translates to CASSPMQGDTGELFF. Full variable domain (missing parts from reference TRBV7-6 and TRBJ2-2): GAGVSQSPRYKVTKRGQDVALRCDPISGHVSLYWYRQALGQGPEFLTYFNYEAQQDKSGLPNDRFSAERPEGSISTLTIQRTEQRDSAMYRCASSPMQGDTGELFFGEGSRLTVL.

The chain joins TRBV6-1 to TRBJ2-3; 12 bases are shared with TRBD2. V lost 4 bases, J lost 4 bases, and 9 bases stayed unmatched. Germline loops: CDR1 MNHNS, CDR2 SASEGT. The CDR3 runs 17 residues. CDR3 protein: CASSAGTSGLSSDTQYF. DNA for the CDR3: TGTGCCAGCAGTGCCGGGACTAGCGGGCTTTCTTCAGATACGCAGTATTTT.

The chain has TRBV6-1 and TRBJ1-5; a possible D gene is TRBD1 (6 bases). Trimming shortened V by 4 bases and J by 0 bases, and 13 bases separated the two germline ends. CDR1 MNHNS and CDR2 SASEGT come from the germline V gene. This CDR3 is 16 amino acids long. As DNA, the CDR3 is TGTGCCAGCAGTGCCACAAGGGGGAATAGCAATCAGCCCCAGCATTTT. The encoded protein is CASSATRGNSNQPQHF.

This clone appeared a single time. Here the CDR3 reads CASSPRGGTTSGNTIYF. The CDR3 DNA sequence: TGTGCCAGCAGCCCAAGAGGGGGAACGACGTCTGGAAACACCATATATTTT. The chain links TRBV5-4 to TRBJ1-3, with D maybe TRBD1 (6 bases). This CDR3 has 17 residues. Germline V gene sequence: CDR1 SGHNT, CDR2 YYREEE (reference sequence). V lost 4 bases and J 1 base, leaving 18 bases between the germline ends.

This chain connects TRBV27 to TRBJ2-3; a weak D match, TRBD1 (5 bases). Germline V gene lookup returns CDR1 MNHEY and CDR2 SMNVEV (reference sequence). The germline V and J ends were trimmed by 8 bases and 2 bases, with 20 bases remaining between them. The CDR3 is made up of 16 amino acids. CDR3 residues: CASGHLMVGVTDTQYF. Here the CDR3 DNA reads TGTGCCAGCGGACACCTGATGGTGGGTGTCACAGATACGCAGTATTTT.

The genes are TRBV6-2 or TRBV6-3 and TRBJ1-5, with D possibly being TRBD1 (5 bases). Germline CDR1 and CDR2: MNHEY and SVGEGT. The CDR3 has 16 residues. V gave up 4 bases and J gave up 3 bases, with 16 bases separating them. The CDR3 sequence: CASSSRVRSDNQPQHF. Written as DNA, the CDR3 is TGTGCCAGCAGTTCCAGGGTGAGGAGTGACAATCAGCCCCAGCATTTT.

The CDR3 region has the DNA TGTGCCTCATCGGTTATTCGGAATGAAAAACTGTTTTTT. Its translation is CASSVIRNEKLFF. The V and J genes are TRBV30 and TRBJ1-4; no clear D. Germline V lookup: CDR1 GTSNPN, CDR2 SVGIG (reference sequence). V was shortened by 7 bases and J by 5 bases, with 14 bases between the two germline ends. This CDR3 region has 13 residues.

This clone appeared once. This chain links TRBV6-5 with TRBJ2-1, with TRBD2 matching over 11 bases. The ends lost 10 bases at V and 5 bases at J; junction bases unmatched: 7. The length of the CDR3 is 14 residues. CDR1 is MNHEY, CDR2 SVGAGI, per germline. The CDR3 protein is CAIISGGADNEQFF. The CDR3, as DNA: TGTGCCATCATTAGCGGGGGGGCGGACAATGAGCAGTTCTTC.

The J gene is TRBJ2-7, the V gene TRBV9; 11 nucleotides match TRBD2. Germline CDR1 is SGDLS and CDR2 is YYNGEE. This CDR3 has 16 residues. After removal of 4 bases from V and 0 bases from J, the junction contained 6 bases not matched to a gene. In DNA, the CDR3 is TGTGCCAGCAGCCCTCTCGGACTAGCGGGCTCCTACGAGCAGTACTTC. Encoded protein: CASSPLGLAGSYEQYF.

J is TRBJ2-7 and V is TRBV19, with 7 bases matching TRBD2. Germline V gene lookup returns CDR1 LNHDA and CDR2 SQIVND (reference sequence). V shed 6 bases, J shed 3 bases, and the junction held 5 bases outside the gene matches. The CDR3 loop spans 13 amino acids. The CDR3 sequence: CASSPGRVYEQYF. The CDR3 bases are TGTGCCAGTAGCCCGGGGAGGGTCTACGAGCAGTACTTC.

The J gene is TRBJ1-5, the V gene TRBV6-5; 9 bases align to TRBD1. There are 15 residues in the CDR3. Losses at the gene ends were 6 bases for V and 1 base for J; bases not matched to a gene: 4. In germline, CDR1 is MNHEY, CDR2 SVGAGI. The CDR3 here is CASRAGTGSNQPQHF. Here the CDR3 DNA reads TGTGCCAGCAGAGCCGGGACAGGGAGCAATCAGCCCCAGCATTTT.

V and J are TRBV6-6 and TRBJ2-7, with D maybe TRBD1 (6 bases). The CDR3 consists of 15 residues. Deletions cut 2 bases from V and 3 bases from J, with 14 bases between. Germline-derived CDR1 and CDR2 are MNHNY and SVGAGI (reference sequence). CDR3 nucleotide sequence: TGTGCCAGCAGTTACCTCTTGGACAGCAACTACGAGCAGTACTTC. It specifies CASSYLLDSNYEQYF.

The chain combines TRBV5-1 with TRBJ1-1; a weak D match, TRBD1 (5 bases). Trimming left V 0 bases short and J 8 bases short, with 14 bases between. Germline V gives CDR1 SGHRS, CDR2 YFSETQ. This CDR3 region has 14 residues. The CDR3 is CASSLAGGNLEAFF. DNA for the CDR3: TGCGCCAGCAGCTTGGCCGGGGGTAATCTCGAAGCTTTCTTT.

This chain connects TRBV6-6 to TRBJ2-7, with 11 nucleotides matching TRBD2. The ends lost 5 bases at V and 2 bases at J; junction bases unmatched: 8. The CDR3 extends over 16 amino acids. Per the germline V gene, CDR1 is MNHNY and CDR2 is SVGAGI (reference sequence). The chain's CDR3 is CASSRRLAGKPYEQYF. The CDR3 coding sequence is TGTGCCAGCAGTCGCCGACTAGCGGGGAAACCCTACGAGCAGTACTTC.